This TCR beta chain was retrieved from a study of cytomegalovirus exposure and HLA in healthy donors. Study-wide findings and caveats: There were a few CMV-associated chains whose specificity for CMV antigens was confirmed in vitro. Per published reports, the classifier diagnosed cytomegalovirus status with high specificity and sensitivity.

The PCR was carried out with 60 Vbeta primers and 13 Jbeta primers. In the study's own analysis: In a later analysis, of roughly 83 million unique beta chains, approximately 10 million appeared in at least two donors. Assay: immunoSEQ multiplex PCR; the TCRdb copy retains only in-frame clones and omits some. From that table come the V and J calls and clone size; the DNA was used to work out D and trimming. The sample holds over 45,000 clones, about four fifths seen once. Turning to this clone: The antigen remains unidentified.

This CDR3 comprises 14 residues. Germline V gene lookup returns CDR1 SNHLY and CDR2 FYNNEI. Trimming cost V 4 bases and J 5 bases; bases outside gene matches: 5. The receptor was derived from a boy aged 5-17 years in good health and CMV-seropositive. The sample comprised PBMCs. V gene TRBV2 combines with J gene TRBJ1-1; 9 bases fit TRBD1. The CDR3 sequence is CASSGDRDTTEAFF. The CDR3 coding sequence is TGTGCCAGCAGTGGGGACAGGGATACGACTGAAGCTTTCTTT.